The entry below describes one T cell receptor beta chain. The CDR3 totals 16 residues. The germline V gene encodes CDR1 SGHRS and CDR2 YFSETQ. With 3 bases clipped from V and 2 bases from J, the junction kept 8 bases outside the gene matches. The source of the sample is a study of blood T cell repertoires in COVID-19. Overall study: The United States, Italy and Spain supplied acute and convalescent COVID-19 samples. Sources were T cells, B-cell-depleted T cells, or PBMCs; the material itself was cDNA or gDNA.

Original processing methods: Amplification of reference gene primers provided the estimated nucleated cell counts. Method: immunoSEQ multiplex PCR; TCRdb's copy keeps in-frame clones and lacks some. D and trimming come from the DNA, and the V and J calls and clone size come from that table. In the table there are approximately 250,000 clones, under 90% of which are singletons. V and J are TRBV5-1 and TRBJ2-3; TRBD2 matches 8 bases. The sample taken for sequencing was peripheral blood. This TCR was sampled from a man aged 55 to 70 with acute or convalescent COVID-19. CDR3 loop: CASSSGGGPPTDTQYF. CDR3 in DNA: TGCGCCAGCAGCTCCGGCGGGGGGCCCCCCACAGATACGCAGTATTTT.